This T cell receptor beta chain is from a study of blood T cell repertoires in COVID-19. Profiled with immunoSEQ multiplex PCR; TCRdb holds only in-frame clones, not every one. The sample consists of 150,000 to 200,000 clones, approximately 83% of them appearing once. The V gene end was trimmed by 3 bases and the J gene end by 6 bases; junction bases not matched to a gene: 4. CDR3 size: 14 residues. Germline loops: CDR1 MNHEY, CDR2 SVGEGT. This receptor was identified in a man between 65 and 79 years old who had been exposed to COVID-19. Sequenced material: PBMCs or T cells enriched from blood (not recorded which). V is TRBV6-2 or TRBV6-3 and J is TRBJ1-5; 8 nucleotides match TRBD1. The CDR3 DNA is TGTGCCAGCAGTTATCAGGGGGCGAGTCAGCCCCAGCATTTT. Amino acid sequence: CASSYQGASQPQHF.